This entry concerns a single T cell receptor beta chain. The data are from a study of blood T cell repertoires in COVID-19. Study-wide context: Whether acute or convalescent, the COVID-19 samples came from the United States, Italy and Spain. From T cells, B-cell-depleted T cells, or PBMCs came the material, which was cDNA or gDNA.

Trimming took off 1 base at V and 7 bases at J, with 16 bases between the two ends. There are 15 residues in the CDR3. CDR1 MNHNS and CDR2 SASEGT come from the germline V gene. As handled by the study authors: Estimation of nucleated cell counts relied on the amplification of reference gene primers. The method was immunoSEQ multiplex PCR; TCRdb's version includes in-frame clones alone and lacks a portion of them. V, J and clone size are those of that table, while D and trimming were read from the DNA. Of fewer than 500,000 clones in the sample, more than 80% were seen once. Material for sequencing was peripheral blood. This chain links TRBV6-1 with TRBJ1-2; tentative D call: TRBD1 (6 bases). This sequence originates from a woman aged 25 to 45 with active or convalescent COVID-19. The CDR3 region is CASSEGQGFSSGYTF. The CDR3 DNA follows: TGTGCCAGCAGTGAAGGGCAGGGGTTTTCCTCTGGCTACACCTTC.